These 7 T cell receptor beta chains came from one sample sequenced in a study of blood T cell repertoires in COVID-19. Clones were read by immunoSEQ multiplex PCR, and TCRdb kept only the in-frame ones, dropping some. This table holds roughly 110,000 clones, 82% found once. Sequencing was done on a sample of peripheral blood. The receptors were gathered from an older man with acute or convalescent COVID-19.

This clone was counted a single time. V and J are TRBV7-2 and TRBJ1-2; 9 nucleotides match TRBD1. There are 14 residues in the CDR3. V trimming: 1 base; J trimming: 8 bases; junction bases outside the gene matches: 5. Germline values: CDR1 SGHTA, CDR2 FQGNSA. DNA for the CDR3: TGTGCCAGCAGCTTAGGCGGACAGGGGCGAGGCTACACCTTC. Residues: CASSLGGQGRGYTF. Based on the CDR3 plus reference TRBV7-2 and TRBJ1-2, the full variable domain is GAGVSQSPSNKVTEKGKDVELRCDPISGHTALYWYRQSLGQGLEFLIYFQGNSAPDKSGLPSDRFSAERTGGSVSTLTIQRTQQEDSAVYLCASSLGGQGRGYTFGSGTRLTVV.

This clone was seen a few times. The chain carries TRBV21-1 and TRBJ1-2; TRBD1 is taken as the D call from the table, unchecked against the DNA. TRBV21-1 is labeled a pseudogene. The CDR3 totals 18 residues. This chain's CDR3 is CASSKRGRGLWEIYGYTF. CDR3 nucleotides: TGTGCCAGCAGCAAAAGGGGGAGAGGGTTGTGGGAGATCTATGGCTACACCTTC.

This clone was counted between two and nine times. The V and J genes are TRBV28 and TRBJ2-1; D is uncertain. V shed 2 bases and J shed 6 bases, with 11 bases lying between them. CDR1 is MDHEN, CDR2 SYDVKM, per germline. The CDR3 is 14 residues long. CDR3 sequence: CASSLRRRINEQFF. The CDR3 nucleotides read TGTGCCAGCAGTTTAAGAAGGCGGATCAATGAGCAGTTCTTC. The entire variable domain, with the rest obtained from reference TRBV28 and TRBJ2-1, is as follows: DVKVTQSSRYLVKRTGEKVFLECVQDMDHENMFWYRQDPGLGLRLIYFSYDVKMKEKGDIPEGYSVSREKKERFSLILESASTNQTSMYLCASSLRRRINEQFFGPGTRLTVL.

This clone turned up a few times. The genes are TRBV25-1 and TRBJ2-4, with D perhaps matching TRBD1 (7 bases). V gave up 5 bases and J gave up 7 bases, with 18 bases separating them. The CDR3 length is 15 residues. Germline lookup yields CDR1 MGHDK and CDR2 SYGVNS. The CDR3 is CASSNVIAGGNIQYF. Here the CDR3 DNA reads TGTGCCAGCAGTAATGTCATTGCAGGGGGGAACATTCAGTACTTC.

The rearrangement joins TRBV28 to TRBJ1-2, with unresolved D. The CDR3 contains 15 residues. V lost 7 bases and J lost 8, with 23 bases in between. CDR1 and CDR2 (germline): MDHEN, SYDVKM. DNA for the CDR3: TGTGCCAGCACCTCCCCGGGCGTGGTGTGGAGGGGCTACACCTTC. Its translation: CASTSPGVVWRGYTF.

There are a few counts of this clone. Different DNA sequences within this sample yield the same CDR3. The V call is TRBV9, the J call TRBJ2-7; D not certain. Germline CDR1 and CDR2: SGDLS and YYNGEE. Between the trimmed V and J ends, which lost 0 bases and 3 bases, there was a span of 7 bases. This CDR3 is built from 13 residues. Written as DNA, the CDR3 is TGTGCCAGCAGCGTAGCCCCCAACTACGAGCAGTACTTC. Translation: CASSVAPNYEQYF.

The gene calls are TRBV7-6 and TRBJ1-3, with 7 bases that match TRBD1. The CDR3 consists of 16 residues. Germline values: CDR1 SGHVS, CDR2 FNYEAQ. J lost 2 bases, V lost 5 bases, and 9 bases had no gene match. The DNA for the CDR3 is TGTGCCAGCAGCACGAGTAACAGGGGCGCTGGAAACACCATATATTTT. Its translation is CASSTSNRGAGNTIYF. Based on the CDR3 plus reference TRBV7-6 and TRBJ1-3, the full variable domain is GAGVSQSPRYKVTKRGQDVALRCDPISGHVSLYWYRQALGQGPEFLTYFNYEAQQDKSGLPNDRFSAERPEGSISTLTIQRTEQRDSAMYRCASSTSNRGAGNTIYFGEGSWLTVV.